This TCR beta chain was sequenced for a study of CD8 T cells in Susac syndrome. CDR3 length: 15 amino acids. Germline lookup yields CDR1 SGHTA and CDR2 FQGNSA. V gave up 0 bases and J gave up 2 bases, with 11 bases separating them. Sequencing targeted TCR beta in blood CD8+ and CD4+ T cells. Healthy donors constituted the controls, which were matched for age and sex. Negative isolation yielded CD8+ and CD4+ T cells; FACS enriched TEMRA cells. RNA was extracted with the RNeasy kit, and a quantity of roughly 0.5 to 1 ug was reverse transcribed using random hexamers. The CDR3 of TCR beta was amplified by immunoSEQ multiplex PCR across 54 Vbeta and 13 Jbeta. TCRdb analysed the immunoSEQ multiplex PCR reads with MiXCR anew, one entry per CDR3 protein. Here the sample spans about 110,000 distinct CDR3 sequences, about 95% being singletons.

This sequence originates from a human donor in good health. The V call is TRBV7-2, the J call TRBJ2-7; a weak D match, TRBD2 (6 bases). The sample comprised CD4+ T cells from PBMCs. The CDR3 nucleotides are TGTGCCAGCAGCTTAGCAAGGCTAGCGCCCTACGAGCAGTACTTC. Protein product: CASSLARLAPYEQYF.